The 32 T cell receptor beta chains in this list originate from one sample, sequenced in a study of a mutant IDH1 vaccine in newly diagnosed glioma. These receptors have no identified antigens. Profiled with immunoSEQ multiplex PCR; TCRdb holds only in-frame clones, not every one. Here the sample spans 56,000 or so clones, approximately 75% being singletons. Time point defined: week 47, end of study. The investigators gave 300 ug of mutant IDH1 20-mer peptide in each vaccine dose, together with topical imiquimod. The source material was PBMCs, sampled from a glioma patient whose treatment included an IDH1 peptide vaccine. Receptor source: a man over 45 with glioma.

The chain joins TRBV5-6 to TRBJ1-6, with D possibly being TRBD1 (6 bases). V shed 4 bases and J shed 6 bases, with 11 bases lying between them. CDR3 size: 14 residues. From germline, CDR1 is SGHDT and CDR2 YYEEEE. CDR3 sequence reads: CASSLDSFNSPLHF. CDR3 bases: TGTGCCAGCAGCCTGGACAGCTTTAATTCACCCCTCCACTTT.

This clone was counted a single time. This rearrangement joins TRBV7-2 to TRBJ2-1; tentative D call: TRBD2 (6 bases). V was clipped by 6 bases and J by 6 bases, with 9 bases between them. The CDR3 covers 12 residues. CDR1 and CDR2 (germline): SGHTA, FQGNSA. CDR3 coding DNA: TGTGCCAGCAGGATGGGGGGCAATGAGCAGTTCTTC. Its protein product is CASRMGGNEQFF.

V and J are TRBV27 and TRBJ1-3; D unclear. The length of the CDR3 is 15 residues. V dropped 6 bases and J dropped 2 bases, with 14 bases sitting between them. Germline loops: CDR1 MNHEY, CDR2 SMNVEV (reference sequence). The CDR3 sequence: CASSQRAYTGNTIYF. As DNA, the CDR3 is TGTGCCAGCAGCCAGCGGGCATATACTGGAAACACCATATATTTT.

The chain uses TRBV6-6 and TRBJ1-5; D gene unclear. The CDR3 consists of 16 residues. Germline CDR1 reads MNHNY; CDR2 reads SVGAGI (reference sequence). The ends were cut back, 6 bases at V and 2 bases at J, with 17 bases in the middle. CDR3 in DNA: TGTGCCAGCAGGGACTTTGACCCGAGCGGCAATCAGCCCCAGCATTTT. Translation gives CASRDFDPSGNQPQHF.

This clone was observed a handful of times. This chain uses TRBV15 with TRBJ2-7; D gene unclear. The CDR3 has 14 amino acids. The V end lost 1 base, the J end lost 0 bases, and 7 bases lay between the germline ends. CDR1 and CDR2 from the germline V gene are LNHNV and YYDKDF (reference sequence). CDR3 loop: CATSRAVSSYEQYF. In DNA form, the CDR3 reads TGTGCCACCAGCAGAGCGGTAAGCTCCTACGAGCAGTACTTC.

This sequence joins TRBV5-4 and TRBJ2-1; D gene uncertain. CDR3 length: 13 amino acids. The V and J ends lost 3 bases and 2 bases respectively, with 6 bases between them. Germline CDR1 reads SGHNT; CDR2 reads YYREEE (reference sequence). This CDR3 reads CASSSNTYNEQFF. The CDR3 bases are TGTGCCAGCAGCTCCAACACCTACAATGAGCAGTTCTTC.

The gene calls are TRBV9 and TRBJ1-5; unclear D gene. The CDR3 loop spans 15 amino acids. Germline V lookup: CDR1 SGDLS, CDR2 YYNGEE. V gave up 0 bases and J gave up 2 bases, with 9 bases separating them. The CDR3 is CASSVGGGGNQPQHF. The CDR3 DNA sequence: TGTGCCAGCAGCGTAGGGGGAGGTGGCAATCAGCCCCAGCATTTT.

This sequence joins TRBV7-2 and TRBJ2-3; D may be TRBD1 (6 bases). Germline V gene sequence: CDR1 SGHTA, CDR2 FQGNSA. Trimming stripped 8 bases from V and 10 bases from J, with 28 bases between. The CDR3 contains 16 residues. CDR3 nucleotides: TGTGCCAGCGCCCAATCCGAGGCGAGCGGACAGAGGGCGCAGTATTTT. Encoded protein: CASAQSEASGQRAQYF. Full variable domain (missing parts from reference TRBV7-2 and TRBJ2-3): GAGVSQSPSNKVTEKGKDVELRCDPISGHTALYWYRQSLGQGLEFLIYFQGNSAPDKSGLPSDRFSAERTGGSVSTLTIQRTQQEDSAVYLCASAQSEASGQRAQYFGPGTRLTVL.

The V and J genes are TRBV6-1 and TRBJ1-2; D perhaps matches TRBD1 (6 bases). Trimming pared 4 bases from V and 0 bases from J, leaving 18 bases between. This CDR3 has 17 residues. Germline loops: CDR1 MNHNS, CDR2 SASEGT. The CDR3 loop reads CASSGGHGMSSNYGYTF. Here the CDR3 DNA reads TGTGCCAGCAGTGGGGGACATGGGATGTCTTCTAACTATGGCTACACCTTC.

The chain recombines TRBV18 with TRBJ1-6; D gene ambiguous. There are 15 residues in the CDR3. Germline CDR1 and CDR2: KGHSH and LQKENI. V was cut by 3 bases and J by 0 bases, with 6 bases left in between. The CDR3 bases are TGTGCCAGCTCACCGGGGAACTCCTATAATTCACCCCTCCACTTT. It yields the protein CASSPGNSYNSPLHF. The complete variable domain, with remaining parts taken from reference TRBV18 and TRBJ1-6, reads NAGVMQNPRHLVRRRGQEARLRCSPMKGHSHVYWYRQLPEEGLKFMVYLQKENIIDESGMPKERFSAEFPKEGPSILRIQQVVRGDSAAYFCASSPGNSYNSPLHFGNGTRLTVT.

The gene calls are TRBV27 and TRBJ2-1; D not resolved. The CDR3 loop spans 16 amino acids. CDR1 and CDR2 from the germline V gene are MNHEY and SMNVEV (reference sequence). The germline V and J ends were trimmed by 4 bases and 6 bases, with 19 bases remaining between them. The CDR3 loop is CASSSLSPLVSNEQFF. The CDR3 nucleotides are TGTGCCAGCAGTTCCCTCTCCCCGCTGGTCTCCAATGAGCAGTTCTTC.

The chain is built from TRBV7-2 and TRBJ1-5; possibly TRBD1 for D (5 bases). Germline-derived CDR1 and CDR2 are SGHTA and FQGNSA. V lost 2 bases to trimming and J lost 0 bases, with 8 bases between them. The CDR3 sequence is 15 residues long. In DNA, the CDR3 is TGTGCCAGCAGCTTAAAAGGGGCTAGCAATCAGCCCCAGCATTTT. As protein: CASSLKGASNQPQHF. The full variable domain, in which reference TRBV7-2 and TRBJ1-5 provide the parts outside the CDR3, is GAGVSQSPSNKVTEKGKDVELRCDPISGHTALYWYRQSLGQGLEFLIYFQGNSAPDKSGLPSDRFSAERTGGSVSTLTIQRTQQEDSAVYLCASSLKGASNQPQHFGDGTRLSIL.

The chain combines TRBV5-1 with TRBJ1-4; TRBD1 agrees at 12 bases. The CDR3 extends over 16 amino acids. The junction had 9 bases not matched to a gene; V was cut back by 4 bases and J by 8 bases. Germline lookup yields CDR1 SGHRS and CDR2 YFSETQ. Here the CDR3 reads CASSPGTGGAREKLFF. In DNA, the CDR3 is TGCGCCAGCAGCCCGGGGACAGGGGGCGCGAGGGAAAAACTGTTTTTT.

CDR3 nucleotide sequence: TGTGCCAGCAGCGCCGACAGGGGCGTACAGCCCCAGCATTTT. The encoded protein is CASSADRGVQPQHF. The chain joins TRBV2 to TRBJ1-5; 8 bases fit TRBD1. The germline V gene has CDR1 SNHLY and CDR2 FYNNEI. J lost 7 bases, V lost 6 bases, and 8 bases had no gene match. The CDR3 contains 14 residues.

The rearrangement joins TRBV4-3 to TRBJ1-1; D remains ambiguous. The germline gives CDR1 LGHNA, CDR2 YSLEER. The CDR3 contains 14 residues. V lost 0 bases to trimming and J lost 5 bases, with 10 bases between them. The CDR3 reads CASSQDGRITEAFF. CDR3 sequence (DNA): TGCGCCAGCAGCCAAGACGGGCGGATTACTGAAGCTTTCTTT.

The sample holds one count of this clone. The J gene is TRBJ2-7, the V gene TRBV27, with D tentatively TRBD2 (6 bases). V lost 6 bases to trimming and J lost 6 bases, with 12 bases between them. Looked up from germline, CDR1 is MNHEY and CDR2 is SMNVEV (reference sequence). The CDR3 is 12 residues long. The CDR3 region is CASRRYGGEQYF. CDR3 DNA: TGTGCCAGCAGACGGTACGGGGGCGAGCAGTACTTC.

The chain couples TRBV5-4 to TRBJ1-1; D is undetermined. The CDR3 has 15 residues. V dropped 5 bases and J dropped 0 bases, with 14 bases sitting between them. CDR1 is SGHNT, CDR2 YYREEE, per germline (reference sequence). The CDR3 region has the DNA TGTGCCAGCAGTTCCAGGTCAGGCGTGAACACTGAAGCTTTCTTT. This sequence encodes CASSSRSGVNTEAFF.

This clone was counted once. The chain joins TRBV19 to TRBJ2-2, with 8 nucleotides matching TRBD1. Germline assignment: CDR1 LNHDA and CDR2 SQIVND (reference sequence). Losses at the gene ends were 5 bases for V and 6 bases for J; bases not matched to a gene: 8. This CDR3 has 15 amino acids. The CDR3 nucleotides read TGTGCCAGTAGTCGAGGACAGGGTTTAGCCGGGGAGCTGTTTTTT. Translating it yields CASSRGQGLAGELFF.

The chain is built from TRBV29-1 and TRBJ2-7; possible D gene TRBD1, 6 bases. Germline CDR1 is SQVTM and CDR2 is ANQGSEA. V lost 3 bases and J lost 0, with 9 bases in between. The CDR3 contains 13 residues. CDR3 nucleotides: TGCAGCGTTGATACAGGGAGCTCCTACGAGCAGTACTTC. As protein: CSVDTGSSYEQYF.

The chain carries TRBV9 and TRBJ2-7; D tentatively fits TRBD1 or TRBD2 (5 bases each). The germline V gene encodes CDR1 SGDLS and CDR2 YYNGEE. This CDR3 comprises 15 residues. Trimming took off 0 bases at V and 1 base at J, with 11 bases between the two ends. Written as DNA, the CDR3 is TGTGCCAGCAGCGTAGAAAGGGACGGTTCCTACGAGCAGTACTTC. Protein product: CASSVERDGSYEQYF. Based on the CDR3 plus reference TRBV9 and TRBJ2-7, the full variable domain is DSGVTQTPKHLITATGQRVTLRCSPRSGDLSVYWYQQSLDQGLQFLIQYYNGEERAKGNILERFSAQQFPDLHSELNLSSLELGDSALYFCASSVERDGSYEQYFGPGTRLTVT.

The chain combines TRBV30 with TRBJ2-7; maybe TRBD1 (6 bases). The CDR3 is 14 residues long. Germline V gene sequence: CDR1 GTSNPN, CDR2 SVGIG (reference sequence). Deletions cut 0 bases from V and 4 bases from J, with 13 bases between. The CDR3 loop is CAWSVTGMRYEQYF. CDR3 coding DNA: TGTGCCTGGAGTGTTACAGGGATGAGGTACGAGCAGTACTTC.

This rearrangement joins TRBV5-4 to TRBJ1-2; TRBD1 matches 7 bases. The V gene end was trimmed by 4 bases and the J gene end by 5 bases; junction bases not matched to a gene: 8. This CDR3 is built from 14 residues. CDR1 and CDR2 from the germline V gene are SGHNT and YYREEE (reference sequence). CDR3 DNA: TGTGCCAGCAGCCTAGACAGGGTGGGGTATGGCTACACCTTC. Its translation: CASSLDRVGYGYTF.

V and J are TRBV5-6 and TRBJ2-1; D unresolved. CDR1 and CDR2 (germline): SGHDT, YYEEEE. V lost 3 bases, J lost 4 bases, and 11 bases lay in between. CDR3 length: 14 residues. CDR3 in DNA: TGTGCCAGCAGCTCCCTTGGGCTGTACAATGAGCAGTTCTTC. Translation: CASSSLGLYNEQFF. Looking up the rest from reference TRBV5-6 and TRBJ2-1 gives the full variable domain: DAGVTQSPTHLIKTRGQQVTLRCSPKSGHDTVSWYQQALGQGPQFIFQYYEEEERQRGNFPDRFSGHQFPNYSSELNVNALLLGDSALYLCASSSLGLYNEQFFGPGTRLTVL.

The J gene is TRBJ1-1, the V gene TRBV10-3, with TRBD1 matching over 7 bases. CDR1 is ENHRY, CDR2 SYGVKD, per germline. Unmatched junction bases numbered 18, after V lost 3 bases and J lost 5 bases. This CDR3 is built from 18 residues. The CDR3 region has the DNA TGTGCCATCAGTGACCGTCGCGGGGGAACAGGGGATAGGACTGAAGCTTTCTTT. This sequence encodes CAISDRRGGTGDRTEAFF.

The rearrangement uses TRBV10-3 and TRBJ1-1; TRBD1 might be the D (6 bases). The V end lost 5 bases, the J end lost 11 bases, and 21 bases lay between the germline ends. The germline V gene encodes CDR1 ENHRY and CDR2 SYGVKD. CDR3 length: 14 residues. Written as DNA, the CDR3 is TGTGCCATCAGTACCACCGCAGGGGCCAACCCGGCTTTCTTT. It yields the protein CAISTTAGANPAFF.

The rearrangement uses TRBV18 and TRBJ1-4; unclear D gene. The ends were cut back, 1 base at V and 5 bases at J, with 8 bases in the middle. CDR1 and CDR2 (germline): KGHSH, LQKENI. This CDR3 has 14 residues. This CDR3 is CASSPLRENEKLFF. The DNA of the CDR3 is TGTGCCAGCTCACCACTCCGAGAAAATGAAAAACTGTTTTTT.

This clone has a single count. This chain connects TRBV7-9 to TRBJ2-1, with D uncertain. The germline CDR1 and CDR2 sequences are SEHNR and FQNEAQ (reference sequence). The CDR3 has 16 amino acids. V was cut by 1 base and J by 1 base, with 11 bases left in between. The CDR3 region is CASSLGPSRSYNEQFF. The CDR3 DNA reads as TGTGCCAGCAGCTTAGGGCCCTCTCGTTCCTACAATGAGCAGTTCTTC. The whole variable domain, remainder taken from reference TRBV7-9 and TRBJ2-1, is DTGVSQNPRHKITKRGQNVTFRCDPISEHNRLYWYRQTLGQGPEFLTYFQNEAQLEKSRLLSDRFSAERPKGSFSTLEIQRTEQGDSAMYLCASSLGPSRSYNEQFFGPGTRLTVL.

The chain joins TRBV7-2 to TRBJ1-3, with 7 bases matching TRBD1. Germline CDR1 is SGHTA and CDR2 is FQGNSA. This CDR3 is 16 amino acids long. V shed 3 bases, J shed 0 bases, and the junction held 5 bases outside the gene matches. The CDR3: CASSFDRANSGNTIYF. In DNA, the CDR3 is TGTGCCAGCAGCTTTGACAGGGCTAACTCTGGAAACACCATATATTTT. Using reference TRBV7-2 and TRBJ1-3 for the parts outside the CDR3, the full variable domain is GAGVSQSPSNKVTEKGKDVELRCDPISGHTALYWYRQSLGQGLEFLIYFQGNSAPDKSGLPSDRFSAERTGGSVSTLTIQRTQQEDSAVYLCASSFDRANSGNTIYFGEGSWLTVV.

This clone was observed once. J is TRBJ2-7 and V is TRBV7-2; 9 bases fit TRBD2. Germline V gene data show CDR1 as SGHTA and CDR2 as FQGNSA. The V segment lost 5 bases and the J segment 1 base; nucleotides outside the gene matches: 9. The CDR3 sequence is 16 residues long. This CDR3 reads CASSPRAGGPSYEQYF. In DNA form, the CDR3 reads TGTGCCAGCAGCCCTCGGGCGGGGGGGCCTTCCTACGAGCAGTACTTC.

The chain is built from TRBV9 and TRBJ2-3, with 10 positions matching TRBD2. The CDR3 totals 16 residues. Germline-derived CDR1 and CDR2 are SGDLS and YYNGEE. Trimming took 4 bases from V and 2 from J; bases not matched to a gene: 7. DNA for the CDR3: TGTGCCAGCAGCAACAAGCGGGGGGGCATCACAGATACGCAGTATTTT. It encodes CASSNKRGGITDTQYF.

About this clone itself: Other DNA sequences in this sample translate to the same CDR3. The chain recombines TRBV6-5 with TRBJ1-1; the D is unclear. Per the germline V gene, CDR1 is MNHEY and CDR2 is SVGAGI. V shed 9 bases and J shed 3 bases, with 8 bases lying between them. The CDR3 is 11 residues long. Written as DNA, the CDR3 is TGTGCCAGTTCACGGGACACTGAAGCTTTCTTT. Protein product: CASSRDTEAFF.

The chain uses TRBV7-6 and TRBJ2-7, with 8 bases identical to TRBD1. With 4 bases clipped from V and 3 bases from J, the junction kept 5 bases outside the gene matches. Per the germline V gene, CDR1 is SGHVS and CDR2 is FNYEAQ. The CDR3 extends over 14 amino acids. This CDR3 reads CASSSLTGDYEQYF. DNA of the CDR3: TGTGCCAGCAGCTCCCTGACAGGGGACTACGAGCAGTACTTC.